A selection of T cell receptor beta chains follows, all from one sample in a study of blood T cell repertoires in COVID-19. Here immunoSEQ multiplex PCR was the method, and the copy in TCRdb shows in-frame clones only, minus some. This sample yields 150,000 to 190,000 clones, of which 80% to 90% are seen a single time; 15% belongs to the top ten. Material: peripheral blood. The receptor set was obtained from a woman aged 40 to 50 with acute or convalescent COVID-19. Both conserved end residues are part of each CDR3. A D gene is named only where the DNA matches it firmly. Not every row has a clone size; where given, it reads once, few, many or a size class.

TRBD2	TRBV6-5	TRBJ2-3	NA	CASSLGLAGGDTQYF	TGTGCCAGCAGTCTGGGACTAGCGGGAGGAGATACGCAGTATTTT
NA	TRBV7-8	TRBJ2-3	NA	CASSLGGPDTQYF	TGTGCCAGCAGCTTAGGGGGGCCAGATACGCAGTATTTT
NA	TRBV13	TRBJ2-7	NA	CASSTPNYEQVKGYEQYF	TGTGCCAGCAGCACGCCCAACTACGAACAGGTGAAAGGGTACGAGCAGTACTTC
TRBD1	TRBV6-5	TRBJ1-5	NA	CASSLGQFGQPQHF	TGTGCCAGCAGCTTGGGACAGTTTGGTCAGCCCCAGCATTTT
NA	TRBV20-1	TRBJ1-1	NA	CSASRQALNTEAFF	TGCAGTGCTAGTAGACAGGCGTTGAACACTGAAGCTTTCTTT
NA	TRBV4-1	TRBJ1-6	few	CASSQEAQAGSPLHF	TGCGCCAGCAGCCAAGAGGCGCAGGCGGGTTCACCCCTCCACTTT
NA	TRBV27	TRBJ2-7	once	CASSPQTGTYEQYF	TGTGCCAGCAGTCCCCAGACAGGAACCTACGAGCAGTACTTC
NA	TRBV5-1	TRBJ2-7	once	CASSSTGFHEQYF	TGCGCCAGCAGCTCTACAGGGTTCCACGAGCAGTACTTC
TRBD2	TRBV3-1/TRBV3-2	TRBJ2-7	NA	CASSQDRGVGLNYEQYF	TGTGCCAGCAGCCAAGATCGGGGGGTAGGGCTTAACTACGAGCAGTACTTC
NA	TRBV7-9	TRBJ2-1	NA	CASTQKQPGQFF	TGTGCCAGCACGCAAAAACAGCCCGGGCAGTTCTTC
NA	TRBV18	TRBJ1-1	NA	CASSWSGGPEAFF	TGTGCCAGCTCATGGTCTGGGGGCCCTGAAGCTTTCTTT
NA	TRBV7-8	TRBJ2-5	NA	CASSLVSDGQVIQETQYF	TGTGCCAGCAGCTTAGTGTCCGACGGACAAGTAATCCAAGAGACCCAGTACTTC
NA	TRBV6-5	TRBJ2-7	NA	CASSYTGRTEQYF	TGTGCCAGCAGTTACACAGGACGGACCGAGCAGTACTTC
TRBD1	TRBV5-1	TRBJ2-1	NA	CASSKGQEIYNEQFF	TGCGCCAGCAGCAAGGGACAGGAGATATACAATGAGCAGTTCTTC
NA	TRBV7-2	TRBJ2-1	NA	CASSFSIFPGSRGHEQFF	TGTGCCAGCAGCTTTTCTATCTTTCCGGGTTCCAGAGGCCATGAGCAGTTCTTC
TRBD1	TRBV9	TRBJ2-3	NA	CASSVPSTGGGSTDTQYF	TGTGCCAGCAGCGTCCCCTCAACAGGGGGCGGTAGCACAGATACGCAGTATTTT
NA	TRBV2	TRBJ1-5	NA	CASVGEGYNQPQHF	TGTGCCAGCGTGGGCGAGGGTTACAATCAGCCCCAGCATTTT
TRBD2	TRBV29-1	TRBJ2-3	NA	CSVKAGYSTDTQYF	TGCAGCGTCAAAGCGGGGTATAGCACAGATACGCAGTATTTT
NA	TRBV29-1	TRBJ1-3	NA	CSVEAPGLKTLGNTIYF	TGCAGCGTTGAGGCACCGGGACTGAAGACGTTGGGAAACACCATATATTTT
TRBD1	TRBV28	TRBJ1-6	NA	CASTITGVGSPLHF	TGTGCCAGCACCATAACAGGGGTTGGGTCACCCCTCCACTTT
TRBD1	TRBV11-3	TRBJ2-3	NA	CASTRPGDRDTDTQYF	TGTGCCAGCACCCGACCCGGGGACAGAGACACAGATACGCAGTATTTT
NA	TRBV6-5	TRBJ1-1	NA	CASSLIALNTEAFF	TGTGCCAGCAGTTTAATAGCGCTGAACACTGAAGCTTTCTTT
NA	TRBV2	TRBJ2-3	NA	CASSERFASTDTQYF	TGTGCCAGCAGCGAGAGGTTCGCGAGCACAGATACGCAGTATTTT
TRBD1	TRBV4-1	TRBJ1-5	NA	CASSQGAQGAGNQPQHF	TGCGCCAGCAGCCAAGGAGCGCAGGGGGCTGGCAATCAGCCCCAGCATTTT
NA	TRBV2	TRBJ2-3	NA	CASSQLQEGSDTQYF	TGTGCCAGCAGTCAGCTACAGGAGGGGTCAGATACGCAGTATTTT
TRBD1	TRBV6-5	TRBJ1-5	once	CASSRTGRGNQPQHF	TGTGCCAGCTCCCGGACAGGTCGGGGCAATCAGCCCCAGCATTTT
TRBD1	TRBV5-1	TRBJ2-3	NA	CASRLTGADTQYF	TGCGCCAGCAGGCTAACAGGGGCAGATACGCAGTATTTT
TRBD1	TRBV11-2	TRBJ2-7	NA	CASSLSWTGDPYEQYF	TGTGCCAGCAGCTTAAGTTGGACAGGGGATCCCTACGAGCAGTACTTC
NA	TRBV3-1/TRBV3-2	TRBJ1-1	once	CASSQAVGGAEAFF	TGTGCCAGCAGCCAAGCCGTCGGGGGAGCTGAAGCTTTCTTT
TRBD1	TRBV18	TRBJ1-4	NA	CASSPGTGEKLFF	TGTGCCAGCTCACCGGGGACAGGTGAAAAACTGTTTTTT
TRBD1	TRBV28	TRBJ2-7	NA	CASRGTGSFYEQYF	TGTGCCAGCAGAGGGACAGGGAGTTTTTACGAGCAGTACTTC
NA	TRBV19	TRBJ2-3	NA	CASRPQGRRGTDTQYF	TGTGCCAGTAGGCCCCAGGGAAGACGGGGCACAGATACGCAGTATTTT
TRBD2	TRBV19	TRBJ2-1	NA	CASSTGTSGYNEQFF	TGTGCCAGTAGTACCGGGACTAGCGGGTACAATGAGCAGTTCTTC
NA	TRBV11-3	TRBJ2-7	NA	CASSLGRGEQYF	TGTGCCAGCAGCTTAGGGAGGGGCGAGCAGTACTTC
TRBD1	TRBV2	TRBJ2-7	NA	CASSERQGLAYEQYF	TGTGCCAGCAGTGAGAGACAGGGGTTGGCCTACGAGCAGTACTTC
TRBD1	TRBV14	TRBJ2-5	NA	CASSPGQSSTQYF	TGTGCCAGCAGCCCGGGACAGAGCTCTACCCAGTACTTC
TRBD1	TRBV2	TRBJ1-2	NA	CASSGQTGANGYTF	TGTGCCAGCAGTGGACAGACAGGGGCGAATGGCTACACCTTC
NA	TRBV28	TRBJ1-5	NA	CASTGFRQPQHF	TGTGCCAGCACGGGGTTTCGACAGCCCCAGCATTTT
NA	TRBV3-1/TRBV3-2	TRBJ2-7	NA	CASSQDDNSYEQYF	TGTGCCAGCAGCCAAGATGACAACTCCTACGAGCAGTACTTC
TRBD2	TRBV15	TRBJ2-7	few	CATSREASGPYEQYF	TGTGCCACCAGCAGAGAGGCTAGCGGTCCCTACGAGCAGTACTTC
NA	TRBV15	TRBJ2-2	NA	CATSRTGSGTGELFF	TGTGCCACCAGCAGAACCGGGTCCGGCACCGGGGAGCTGTTTTTT
TRBD1	TRBV27	TRBJ2-7	NA	CASSLFGGTGIYEQYF	TGTGCCAGCAGTTTATTTGGCGGGACAGGGATCTACGAGCAGTACTTC